This TCR beta chain is drawn from a study of T cell repertoires in cytomegalovirus infection. This CDR3 spans 13 amino acids. V lost 6 bases, J lost 7 bases, and 5 bases stayed unmatched. CDR1 and CDR2 (germline): SEHNR, FQNEAQ (reference sequence). TCRdb processed the reads anew with MiXCR; each CDR3 protein has one entry. The profile covers around 540,000 distinct CDR3 sequences, with about 33% appearing a single time and 15% to 20% taken by the ten largest. Note on this clonotype: What it recognizes is unknown.

Notes on the study in general: Identification of carriers of CMV plus the relevant HLA was performed using cumulative public TCR beta family frequency. HLA-C-restricted CMV-specific TCR beta clonotypes were dominant in the ex vivo response.

The sequence was obtained from a human donor in good health (CMV status not recorded). Some clones in this sample may be carry-over from other donors' samples. The sample consisted of cultured PBMCs, taken from culture after CMV antigen stimulation. The chain employs TRBV7-9 and TRBJ2-4, with TRBD1 matching over 8 bases. The DNA for the CDR3 is TGTGCCAGCAGAGGACAGGGTTGGAACATTCAGTACTTC. It specifies CASRGQGWNIQYF.